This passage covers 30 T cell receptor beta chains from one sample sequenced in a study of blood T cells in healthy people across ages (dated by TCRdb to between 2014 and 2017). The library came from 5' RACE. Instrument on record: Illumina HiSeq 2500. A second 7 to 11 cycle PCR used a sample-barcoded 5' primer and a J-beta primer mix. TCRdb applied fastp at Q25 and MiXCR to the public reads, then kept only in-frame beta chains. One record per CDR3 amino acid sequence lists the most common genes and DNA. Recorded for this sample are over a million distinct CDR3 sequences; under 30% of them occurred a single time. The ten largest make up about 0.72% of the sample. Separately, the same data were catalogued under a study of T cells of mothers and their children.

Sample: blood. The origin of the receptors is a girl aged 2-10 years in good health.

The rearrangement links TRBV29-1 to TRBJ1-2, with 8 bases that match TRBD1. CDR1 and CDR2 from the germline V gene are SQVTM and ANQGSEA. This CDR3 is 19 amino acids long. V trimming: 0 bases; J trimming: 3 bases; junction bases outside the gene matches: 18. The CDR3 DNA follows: TGCAGCGTTGAAGAGATGAAGGACGGACAGGGTGTATCAGACTATGGCTACACCTTC. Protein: CSVEEMKDGQGVSDYGYTF.

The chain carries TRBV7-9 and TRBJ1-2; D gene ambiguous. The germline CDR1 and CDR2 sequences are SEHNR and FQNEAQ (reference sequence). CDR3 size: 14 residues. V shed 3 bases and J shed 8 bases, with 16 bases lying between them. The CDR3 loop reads CASSLGEGLAGYTF. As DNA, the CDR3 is TGTGCCAGCAGCTTGGGAGAGGGATTGGCCGGCTACACCTTC.

DNA for the CDR3: TGTGCCATCAGTGAGTCGTCGGCTCTTAACTATGGCTACACCTTC. This encodes CAISESSALNYGYTF. The V and J genes are TRBV10-3 and TRBJ1-2; D unresolved. CDR1 and CDR2 (germline): ENHRY, SYGVKD. Deletions cut 0 bases from V and 1 base from J, with 9 bases between. The CDR3 is 15 amino acids.

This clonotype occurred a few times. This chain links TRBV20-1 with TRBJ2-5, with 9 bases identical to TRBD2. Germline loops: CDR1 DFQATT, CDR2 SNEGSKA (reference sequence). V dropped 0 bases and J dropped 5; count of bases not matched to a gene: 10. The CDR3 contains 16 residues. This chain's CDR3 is CSARDLRREGRETQYF. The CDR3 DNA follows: TGCAGTGCTAGAGATCTCCGGCGGGAGGGGCGGGAGACCCAGTACTTC.

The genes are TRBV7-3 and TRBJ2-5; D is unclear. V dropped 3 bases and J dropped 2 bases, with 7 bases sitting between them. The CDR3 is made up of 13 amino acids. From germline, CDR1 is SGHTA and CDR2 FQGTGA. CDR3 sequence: CASSFAPQETQYF. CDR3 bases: TGTGCCAGCAGCTTTGCGCCTCAAGAGACCCAGTACTTC.

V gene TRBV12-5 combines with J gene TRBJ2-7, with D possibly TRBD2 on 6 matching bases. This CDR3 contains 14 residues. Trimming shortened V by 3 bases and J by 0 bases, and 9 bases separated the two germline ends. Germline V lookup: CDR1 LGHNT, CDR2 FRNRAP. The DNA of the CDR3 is TGTGCTAGTGGTTTAACAGCGGGCTCCTACGAGCAGTACTTC. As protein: CASGLTAGSYEQYF.

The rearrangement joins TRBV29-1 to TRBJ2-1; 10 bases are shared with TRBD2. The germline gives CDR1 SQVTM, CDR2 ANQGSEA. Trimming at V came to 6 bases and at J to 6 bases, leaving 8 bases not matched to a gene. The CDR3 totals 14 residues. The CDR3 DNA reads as TGCAGCGTCACCGGGACTAGCGCGTTCAATGAGCAGTTCTTC. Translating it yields CSVTGTSAFNEQFF.

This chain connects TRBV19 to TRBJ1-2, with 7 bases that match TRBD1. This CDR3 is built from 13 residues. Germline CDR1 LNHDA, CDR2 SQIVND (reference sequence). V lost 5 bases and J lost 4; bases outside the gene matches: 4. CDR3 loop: CASSFGQVYGYTF. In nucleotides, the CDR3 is TGTGCCAGTAGTTTTGGACAGGTCTATGGCTACACCTTC.

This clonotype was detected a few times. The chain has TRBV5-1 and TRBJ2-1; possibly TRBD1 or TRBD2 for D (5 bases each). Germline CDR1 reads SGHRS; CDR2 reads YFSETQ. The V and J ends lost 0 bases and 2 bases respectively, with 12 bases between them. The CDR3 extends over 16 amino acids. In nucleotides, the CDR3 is TGCGCCAGCAGCTTGGAGGGTTTGGGGGCCTACAATGAGCAGTTCTTC. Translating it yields CASSLEGLGAYNEQFF.

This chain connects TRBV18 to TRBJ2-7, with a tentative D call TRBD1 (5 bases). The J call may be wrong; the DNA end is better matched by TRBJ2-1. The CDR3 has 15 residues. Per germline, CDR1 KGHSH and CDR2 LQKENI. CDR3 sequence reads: CASSDDQGAHNEQFF. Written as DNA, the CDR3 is TGTGCCAGCTCCGACGATCAGGGCGCCCACAATGAGCAGTTCTTC.

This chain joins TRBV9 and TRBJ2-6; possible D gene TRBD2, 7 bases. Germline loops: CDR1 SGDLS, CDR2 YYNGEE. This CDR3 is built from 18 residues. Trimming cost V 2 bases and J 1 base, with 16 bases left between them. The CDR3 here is CASSVGGGLISGANVLTF. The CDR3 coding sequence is TGTGCCAGCAGCGTGGGCGGGGGCCTAATATCTGGGGCCAACGTCCTGACTTTC.

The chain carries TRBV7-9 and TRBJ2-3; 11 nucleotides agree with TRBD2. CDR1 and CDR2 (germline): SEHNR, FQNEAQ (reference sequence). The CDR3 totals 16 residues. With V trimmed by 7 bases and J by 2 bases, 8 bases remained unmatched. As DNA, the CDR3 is TGTGCCAGCACCCCCCCTAGCGGGGGGACCACAGATACGCAGTATTTT. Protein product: CASTPPSGGTTDTQYF.

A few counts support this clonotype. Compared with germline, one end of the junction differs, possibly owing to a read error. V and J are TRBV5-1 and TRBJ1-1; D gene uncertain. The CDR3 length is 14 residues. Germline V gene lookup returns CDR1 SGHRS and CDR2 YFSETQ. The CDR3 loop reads CASSLPSANTEALF. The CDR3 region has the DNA TGCGCCAGCAGCTTACCGAGCGCTAACACTGAAGCTCTCTTT. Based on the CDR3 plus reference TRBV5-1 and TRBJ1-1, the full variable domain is KAGVTQTPRYLIKTRGQQVTLSCSPISGHRSVSWYQQTPGQGLQFLFEYFSETQRNKGNFPGRFSGRQFSNSRSEMNVSTLELGDSALYLCASSLPSANTEALFGQGTRLTVV.

The CDR3 coding sequence is TGTGCCAGCAGCCTACAGGGGGCGCGGGACGAGCAGTACTTC. Translation gives CASSLQGARDEQYF. The genes are TRBV11-2 and TRBJ2-7; 9 positions agree with TRBD1. V shed 5 bases and J 5 bases; nucleotides not matched to a gene: 7. There are 14 residues in the CDR3. Germline CDR1 SGHAT, CDR2 FQNNGV.

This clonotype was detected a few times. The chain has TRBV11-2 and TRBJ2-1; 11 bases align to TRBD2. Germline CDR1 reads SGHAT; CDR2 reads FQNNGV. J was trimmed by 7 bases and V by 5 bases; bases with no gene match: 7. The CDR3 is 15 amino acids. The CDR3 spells CASSKLAGAWNEQFF. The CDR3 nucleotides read TGTGCCAGCAGCAAACTAGCGGGAGCTTGGAATGAGCAGTTCTTC.

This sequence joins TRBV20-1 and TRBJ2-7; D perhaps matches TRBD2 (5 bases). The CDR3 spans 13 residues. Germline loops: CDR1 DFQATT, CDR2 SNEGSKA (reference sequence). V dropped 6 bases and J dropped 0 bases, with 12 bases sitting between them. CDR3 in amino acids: CSAYGLSSYEQYF. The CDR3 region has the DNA TGCAGTGCCTATGGACTTTCCTCCTACGAGCAGTACTTC.

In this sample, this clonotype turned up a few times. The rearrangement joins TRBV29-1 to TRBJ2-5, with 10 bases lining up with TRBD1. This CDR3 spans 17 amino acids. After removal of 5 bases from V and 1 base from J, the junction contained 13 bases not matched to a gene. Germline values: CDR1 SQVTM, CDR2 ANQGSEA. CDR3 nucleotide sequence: TGCAGCGTTTTGGGGACAGGGGTTGAGTGGGCCCAAGAGACCCAGTACTTC. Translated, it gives CSVLGTGVEWAQETQYF. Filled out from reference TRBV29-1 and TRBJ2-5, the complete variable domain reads SAVISQKPSRDICQRGTSLTIQCQVDSQVTMMFWYRQQPGQSLTLIATANQGSEATYESGFVIDKFPISRPNLTFSTLTVSNMSPEDSSIYLCSVLGTGVEWAQETQYFGPGTRLLVL.

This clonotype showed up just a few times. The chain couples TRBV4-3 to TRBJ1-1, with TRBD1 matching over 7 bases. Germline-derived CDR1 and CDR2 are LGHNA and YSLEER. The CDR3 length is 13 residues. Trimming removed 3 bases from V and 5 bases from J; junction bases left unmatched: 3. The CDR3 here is CASSHTGVTEAFF. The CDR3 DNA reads TGCGCCAGCAGCCACACAGGGGTAACTGAAGCTTTCTTT.

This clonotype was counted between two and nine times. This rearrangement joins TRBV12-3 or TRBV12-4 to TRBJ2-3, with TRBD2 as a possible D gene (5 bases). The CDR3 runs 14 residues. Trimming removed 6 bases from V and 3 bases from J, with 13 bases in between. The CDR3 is CASSGGGETDTQYF. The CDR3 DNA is TGTGCCAGCAGCGGAGGCGGAGAAACAGATACGCAGTATTTT.

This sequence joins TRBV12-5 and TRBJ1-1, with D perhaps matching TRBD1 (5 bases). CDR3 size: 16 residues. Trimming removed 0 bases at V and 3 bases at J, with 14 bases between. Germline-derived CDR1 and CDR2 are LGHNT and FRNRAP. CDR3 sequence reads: CASGLVNYQGDTEAFF. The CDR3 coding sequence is TGTGCTAGTGGTTTGGTGAATTACCAGGGAGACACTGAAGCTTTCTTT.

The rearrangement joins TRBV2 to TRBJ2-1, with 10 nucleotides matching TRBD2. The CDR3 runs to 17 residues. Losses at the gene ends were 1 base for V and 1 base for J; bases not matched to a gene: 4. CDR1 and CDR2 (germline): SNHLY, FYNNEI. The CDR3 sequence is CASSEDSGRLSYNEQFF. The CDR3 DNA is TGTGCCAGCAGTGAAGATAGCGGGAGGCTTTCCTACAATGAGCAGTTCTTC.

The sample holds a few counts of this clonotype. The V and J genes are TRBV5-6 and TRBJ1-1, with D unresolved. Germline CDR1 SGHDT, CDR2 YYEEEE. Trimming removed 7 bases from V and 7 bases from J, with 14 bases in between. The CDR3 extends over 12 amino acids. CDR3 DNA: TGTGCCAGCCGCGCCTTAGGGCTTGAAGCTTTCTTT. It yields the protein CASRALGLEAFF.

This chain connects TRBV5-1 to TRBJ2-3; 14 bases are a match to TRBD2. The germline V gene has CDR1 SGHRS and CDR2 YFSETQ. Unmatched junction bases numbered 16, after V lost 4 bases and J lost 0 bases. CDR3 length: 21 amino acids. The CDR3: CASSLPRRTSGRLPSTDTQYF. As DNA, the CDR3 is TGCGCCAGCAGCCTACCCCGGCGGACTAGCGGGAGGCTTCCTAGCACAGATACGCAGTATTTT.

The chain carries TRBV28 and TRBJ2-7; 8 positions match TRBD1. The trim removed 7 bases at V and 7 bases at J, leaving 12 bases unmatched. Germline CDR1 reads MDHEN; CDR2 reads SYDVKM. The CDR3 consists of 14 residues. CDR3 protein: CASTPGQEVPEQYF. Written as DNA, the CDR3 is TGTGCCAGCACCCCGGGACAGGAAGTTCCTGAGCAGTACTTC. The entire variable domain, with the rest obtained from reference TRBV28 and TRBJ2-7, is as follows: DVKVTQSSRYLVKRTGEKVFLECVQDMDHENMFWYRQDPGLGLRLIYFSYDVKMKEKGDIPEGYSVSREKKERFSLILESASTNQTSMYLCASTPGQEVPEQYFGPGTRLTVT.

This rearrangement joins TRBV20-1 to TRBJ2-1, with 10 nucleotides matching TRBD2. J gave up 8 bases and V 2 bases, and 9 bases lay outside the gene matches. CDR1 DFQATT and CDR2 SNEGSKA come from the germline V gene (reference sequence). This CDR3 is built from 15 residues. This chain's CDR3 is CSARQAGGLRYEQFF. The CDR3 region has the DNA TGCAGTGCTAGACAAGCGGGGGGGCTCAGATATGAGCAGTTCTTC.

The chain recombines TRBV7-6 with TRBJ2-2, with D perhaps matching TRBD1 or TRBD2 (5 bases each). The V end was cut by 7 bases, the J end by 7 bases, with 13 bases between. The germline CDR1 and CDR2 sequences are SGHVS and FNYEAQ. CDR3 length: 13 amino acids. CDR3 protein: CASTGSLDGELFF. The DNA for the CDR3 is TGTGCCAGCACAGGGAGTTTGGACGGGGAGCTGTTTTTT.

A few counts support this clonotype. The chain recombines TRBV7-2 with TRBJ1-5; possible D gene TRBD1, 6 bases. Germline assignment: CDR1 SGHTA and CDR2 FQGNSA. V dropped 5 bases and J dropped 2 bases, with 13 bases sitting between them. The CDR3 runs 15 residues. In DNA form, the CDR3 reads TGTGCCAGCAGCCCTCAGGGGTGGGGCAATCAGCCCCAGCATTTT. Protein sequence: CASSPQGWGNQPQHF.

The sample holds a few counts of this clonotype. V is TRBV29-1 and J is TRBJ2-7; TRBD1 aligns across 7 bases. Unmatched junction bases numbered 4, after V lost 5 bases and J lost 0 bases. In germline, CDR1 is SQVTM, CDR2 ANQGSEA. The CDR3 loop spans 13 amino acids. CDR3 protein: CSVRTGVSYEQYF. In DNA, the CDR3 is TGCAGCGTTAGGACAGGCGTCTCCTACGAGCAGTACTTC.

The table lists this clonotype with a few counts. CDR3 sequence reads: CASSLSSYRPYDQHF. CDR3 DNA sequence: TGTGCCAGCAGTTTATCAAGTTATAGGCCGTACGACCAGCATTTT. This chain joins TRBV27 and TRBJ1-5; D is unresolved. This CDR3 contains 15 residues. The germline CDR1 and CDR2 sequences are MNHEY and SMNVEV (reference sequence). V was shortened by 0 bases and J by 12 bases, with 18 bases between the two germline ends.

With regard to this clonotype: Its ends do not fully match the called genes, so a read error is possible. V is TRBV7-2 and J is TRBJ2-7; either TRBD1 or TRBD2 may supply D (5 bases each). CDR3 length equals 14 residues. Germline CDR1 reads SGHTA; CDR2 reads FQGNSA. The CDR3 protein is CASSLGWGDYEQSF. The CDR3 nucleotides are TGTGCCAGCAGCTTAGGATGGGGCGACTACGAGCAGTCCTTC.